This T cell receptor (beta chain) was retrieved from a study of T cells in localized non-small cell lung cancer. General study points: Uninvolved adjacent lung showed peak T cell clonality, exceeding tumor.

Produced via immunoSEQ multiplex PCR; TCRdb's table is partial and in-frame only. The sample contains some 41,000 clones, about 91% of which appear only once. For this clone: Its antigen is still unknown.

The CDR3 is made up of 14 amino acids. The germline V gene encodes CDR1 MNHEY and CDR2 SMNVEV (reference sequence). Deletions cut 2 bases from V and 4 bases from J, with 11 bases between. Sequencing was performed on PBMCs, taken before any cancer treatment. The chain couples TRBV27 to TRBJ2-5, with D possibly matching TRBD1 (7 bases). The sequence came from a woman aged 35 to 70 with stage II lung adenocarcinoma. Here the CDR3 reads CASSLNRGGETQYF. The CDR3 DNA is TGTGCCAGCAGTTTAAACAGGGGAGGAGAGACCCAGTACTTC.